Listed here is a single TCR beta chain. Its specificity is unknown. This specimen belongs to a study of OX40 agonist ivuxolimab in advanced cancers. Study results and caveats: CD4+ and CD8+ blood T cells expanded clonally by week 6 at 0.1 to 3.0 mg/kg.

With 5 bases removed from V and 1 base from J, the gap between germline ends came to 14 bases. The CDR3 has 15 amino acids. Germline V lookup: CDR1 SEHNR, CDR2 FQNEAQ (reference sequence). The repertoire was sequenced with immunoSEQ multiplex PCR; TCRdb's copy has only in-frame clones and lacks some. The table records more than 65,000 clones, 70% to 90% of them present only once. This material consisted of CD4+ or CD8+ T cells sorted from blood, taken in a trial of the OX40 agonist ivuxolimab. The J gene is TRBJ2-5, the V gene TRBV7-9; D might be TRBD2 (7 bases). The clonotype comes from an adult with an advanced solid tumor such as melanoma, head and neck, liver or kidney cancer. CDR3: CASSLGGAFQETQYF. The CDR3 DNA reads TGTGCCAGCAGCCTAGGGGGGGCGTTCCAAGAGACCCAGTACTTC.